Following are 2 T cell receptor beta chains from one sample sequenced in a study of shared clonotypes between healthy human individuals (TCRdb year 2020). The library came from the immunoSEQ multiplex PCR assay. In TCRdb, the immuneACCESS table is reduced to in-frame sequences with V and J assigned. These tables do not hold every clone; where another copy was compared, an unresolved V gene accounts for under half, and the others remain unexplained. Within this sample are 550,000 to 700,000 clones, with 60% to 75% of them counted one time only. Around 2% of the sample belongs to the ten largest clones. Source material: memory CD4+ T cells sorted from blood. The sample's cell subset or site, from its label and the paper: CD45RA-negative fraction. The receptors were sampled from a woman in her twenties or thirties in good health.

The chain joins TRBV30 to TRBJ1-2; unclear D gene. The CDR3 contains 11 residues. The V end lost 0 bases, the J end lost 8 bases, and 7 bases lay between the germline ends. Looked up from germline, CDR1 is GTSNPN and CDR2 is SVGIG (reference sequence). In nucleotides, the CDR3 is TGTGCCTGGAGTGTACATGGGGGCTACACCTTC. The encoded protein is CAWSVHGGYTF.

The chain combines TRBV11-2 with TRBJ2-7; 8 bases map to TRBD2. The trim removed 6 bases at V and 5 bases at J, leaving 12 bases unmatched. The CDR3 loop spans 15 amino acids. Germline CDR1 and CDR2: SGHAT and FQNNGV. Written as DNA, the CDR3 is TGTGCCAGCAGGTCCCTCATCGGGAGGGCCGACGAGCAGTACTTC. This translates into CASRSLIGRADEQYF.